Below, 30 T cell receptor beta chains from the same sample are listed, as sequenced in a study of blood T cell repertoires in COVID-19. Assay used: immunoSEQ multiplex PCR; TCRdb lists only in-frame clones, some missing. The sample contains 350,000 to 550,000 clones, 75% to 90% of which appear only once. The sequencing sample was made of peripheral blood. These receptors were collected from a woman younger than 45 with acute or convalescent COVID-19.

The CDR3 bases are TGTGCCAGTAGCAGGGACAGGGGACCCGACGAGCAGTACTTC. Protein: CASSRDRGPDEQYF. V and J are TRBV19 and TRBJ2-7, with 10 positions matching TRBD1. The V gene's germline CDR1 is LNHDA and CDR2 SQIVND (reference sequence). The CDR3 contains 14 residues. With 6 bases clipped from V and 5 bases from J, the junction kept 7 bases outside the gene matches.

The chain uses TRBV6-5 and TRBJ1-1; TRBD1 matches at 7 bases. Unmatched junction bases numbered 6, after V lost 2 bases and J lost 0 bases. The CDR3 sequence is 16 residues long. The V gene's germline CDR1 is MNHEY and CDR2 SVGAGI. The CDR3 sequence: CASSYRLGQMNTEAFF. CDR3 nucleotide sequence: TGTGCCAGCAGTTACAGGCTGGGACAGATGAACACTGAAGCTTTCTTT.

This clone was seen once. This specimen includes other DNA sequences encoding the same CDR3. The chain recombines TRBV19 with TRBJ2-3; D ambiguous. V lost 4 bases, J lost 0 bases, and 5 bases lay in between. Germline-derived CDR1 and CDR2 are LNHDA and SQIVND (reference sequence). CDR3 length: 13 residues. The CDR3 nucleotides read TGTGCCAGTAGTAGAGCTAGCACAGATACGCAGTATTTT. Translation: CASSRASTDTQYF.

This chain uses TRBV14 with TRBJ1-1, with 8 nucleotides matching TRBD1. This CDR3 has 15 amino acids. Germline CDR1 and CDR2: SGHDN and FVKESK. Trimming took 3 bases from V and 0 from J; bases not matched to a gene: 3. The CDR3: CASSQQTGVNTEAFF. CDR3 nucleotides: TGTGCCAGCAGCCAGCAGACAGGGGTGAACACTGAAGCTTTCTTT.

In its sample, this clone was seen once. The chain is built from TRBV6-2 or TRBV6-3 and TRBJ2-7; no clear D. The length of the CDR3 is 13 residues. CDR1 and CDR2 from the germline V gene are MNHEY and SVGEGT. Trimming removed 2 bases from V and 4 bases from J, with 9 bases in between. CDR3 bases: TGTGCCAGCAGTTACGTACTTACGTACGAGCAGTACTTC. This gives the protein CASSYVLTYEQYF.

This chain uses TRBV19 with TRBJ1-5; no reliable D call. Germline CDR1 and CDR2: LNHDA and SQIVND (reference sequence). V lost 1 base to trimming and J lost 5 bases, with 12 bases between them. The CDR3 has 15 residues. The CDR3 sequence: CASSIVTEAYQPQHF. For the CDR3, the DNA is TGTGCCAGTAGTATAGTAACAGAAGCCTATCAGCCCCAGCATTTT. Variable domain in full (rest from reference TRBV19 and TRBJ1-5): DGGITQSPKYLFRKEGQNVTLSCEQNLNHDAMYWYRQDPGQGLRLIYYSQIVNDFQKGDIAEGYSVSREKKESFPLTVTSAQKNPTAFYLCASSIVTEAYQPQHFGDGTRLSIL.

The V gene is TRBV5-1, the J gene TRBJ2-3, with a possible D match to TRBD2 (5 bases). V was trimmed by 0 bases and J by 0 bases, leaving 11 bases between them. Germline V gives CDR1 SGHRS, CDR2 YFSETQ. The CDR3 has 16 amino acids. CDR3 DNA: TGCGCCAGCAGCTTGGGGTGGACTGGAAGCACAGATACGCAGTATTTT. It specifies CASSLGWTGSTDTQYF. Full variable domain (remainder filled in from reference TRBV5-1 and TRBJ2-3): KAGVTQTPRYLIKTRGQQVTLSCSPISGHRSVSWYQQTPGQGLQFLFEYFSETQRNKGNFPGRFSGRQFSNSRSEMNVSTLELGDSALYLCASSLGWTGSTDTQYFGPGTRLTVL.

V usage is TRBV7-6 and J usage is TRBJ2-5; 10 bases are a match to TRBD1. Germline values: CDR1 SGHVS, CDR2 FNYEAQ. This CDR3 region has 14 residues. With V trimmed by 6 bases and J by 1 base, 2 bases remained unmatched. The CDR3 sequence is CASRGTGVQETQYF. The CDR3 DNA is TGTGCCAGCAGGGGGACAGGGGTCCAAGAGACCCAGTACTTC.

The V gene is TRBV2, the J gene TRBJ2-1; 8 bases line up with TRBD1. The trim removed 7 bases at V and 7 bases at J, leaving 6 bases unmatched. This CDR3 has 13 residues. CDR1 and CDR2 from the germline V gene are SNHLY and FYNNEI. In DNA, the CDR3 is TGTGCCAGCATTGGCAGGGGGCGAAATGAGCAGTTCTTC. As protein: CASIGRGRNEQFF.

This chain links TRBV20-1 with TRBJ2-5; TRBD2 aligns across 10 bases. V shed 3 bases and J 3 bases; nucleotides not matched to a gene: 7. CDR3 length: 15 residues. Germline values: CDR1 DFQATT, CDR2 SNEGSKA (reference sequence). CDR3 nucleotides: TGCAGTGCTAGTAGGGTAGCGGGGGGAAAAGAGACCCAGTACTTC. Amino acids: CSASRVAGGKETQYF.

Remarks on this clone: Within the sample, other DNA sequences also encode this same CDR3. The chain employs TRBV19 and TRBJ2-2, with D uncertain. Trimming removed 2 bases at V and 2 bases at J, with 3 bases between. Germline V CDR1 and CDR2: LNHDA, SQIVND (reference sequence). This CDR3 spans 13 amino acids. The CDR3 bases are TGTGCCAGTAGTATATTAAACACCGGGGAGCTGTTTTTT. It specifies CASSILNTGELFF.

The J gene is TRBJ2-5, the V gene TRBV6-2 or TRBV6-3; TRBD2 is a possible D gene (5 bases). The CDR3 has 16 residues. V lost 0 bases and J lost 3, with 14 bases in between. Germline CDR1 reads MNHEY; CDR2 reads SVGEGT. CDR3 protein: CASSYSTQTGEETQYF. DNA of the CDR3: TGTGCCAGCAGTTACTCTACGCAGACCGGGGAAGAGACCCAGTACTTC.

This clone was observed a handful of times. This rearrangement joins TRBV3-1 (or the pseudogene TRBV3-2) to TRBJ2-5, with 14 bases matching TRBD2. CDR3 size: 17 residues. V trimming: 3 bases; J trimming: 1 base; junction bases outside the gene matches: 4. Germline V gene lookup returns CDR1 LGHDT and CDR2 YNNKEL (reference sequence). The CDR3 region is CASSQTSGGVSQETQYF. The CDR3 region has the DNA TGTGCCAGCAGCCAGACTAGCGGGGGGGTTTCCCAAGAGACCCAGTACTTC.

This clone was seen more than once but under ten times. The genes are TRBV19 and TRBJ1-5; 10 positions agree with TRBD1. This CDR3 region has 15 residues. J gave up 2 bases and V 6 bases, and 4 bases lay outside the gene matches. Germline CDR1 is LNHDA and CDR2 is SQIVND (reference sequence). The CDR3 nucleotides read TGTGCCAGTAGGGCGGACAGGGGGGGCAATCAGCCCCAGCATTTT. It translates to CASRADRGGNQPQHF.

The rearrangement links TRBV7-2 to TRBJ1-1; unclear D gene. This CDR3 has 13 residues. With 5 bases removed from V and 5 bases from J, the gap between germline ends came to 12 bases. In germline, CDR1 is SGHTA, CDR2 FQGNSA. CDR3 amino acids: CASSARMETEAFF. The CDR3 nucleotides are TGTGCCAGCAGCGCGCGCATGGAGACTGAAGCTTTCTTT.

V is TRBV10-2 and J is TRBJ2-2, with TRBD2 matching over 8 bases. This CDR3 has 16 residues. Germline V gene sequence: CDR1 WSHSY, CDR2 SAAADI. Trimming at V came to 3 bases and at J to 4 bases, leaving 7 bases not matched to a gene. The DNA of the CDR3 is TGCGCCAGCAGTGATGGGCTAGCGGGTGTCACCGGGGAGCTGTTTTTT. Translation gives CASSDGLAGVTGELFF.

The chain carries TRBV3-1 (or the pseudogene TRBV3-2) and TRBJ2-7, with no clear D. Trimming shortened V by 2 bases and J by 0 bases, and 8 bases separated the two germline ends. The CDR3 runs to 14 residues. Germline V lookup: CDR1 LGHDT, CDR2 YNNKEL (reference sequence). The DNA of the CDR3 is TGTGCCAGCAGCCAACGCGACAACTCCTACGAGCAGTACTTC. Encoded protein: CASSQRDNSYEQYF.

The chain carries TRBV2 and TRBJ2-1, with 9 bases lining up with TRBD2. Germline V gives CDR1 SNHLY, CDR2 FYNNEI. CDR3 length equals 14 residues. The V and J ends lost 11 bases and 6 bases, in that order; junction bases with no gene match: 11. CDR3 residues: CAWRSGGRPNEQFF. The CDR3 DNA reads as TGTGCCTGGCGTAGCGGGGGCCGACCCAATGAGCAGTTCTTC. The full variable domain, completed using reference TRBV2 and TRBJ2-1, is EPEVTQTPSHQVTQMGQEVILRCVPISNHLYFYWYRQILGQKVEFLVSFYNNEISEKSEIFDDQFSVERPDGSNFTLKIRSTKLEDSAMYFCAWRSGGRPNEQFFGPGTRLTVL.

The chain carries TRBV19 and TRBJ2-1, with D tentatively TRBD2 (6 bases). Germline V gene lookup returns CDR1 LNHDA and CDR2 SQIVND (reference sequence). The ends were cut back, 3 bases at V and 6 bases at J, with 9 bases in the middle. This CDR3 spans 13 amino acids. In nucleotides, the CDR3 is TGTGCCAGTAGTATTGCGGGGTTCAATGAGCAGTTCTTC. Its protein product is CASSIAGFNEQFF.

This sequence joins TRBV13 and TRBJ1-6, with D perhaps TRBD1 (6 bases). Germline V gene data show CDR1 as PRHDT and CDR2 as FYEKMQ (reference sequence). V lost 10 bases and J 1 base, leaving 17 bases between the germline ends. The CDR3 is 16 residues long. CDR3 coding DNA: TGTGCCACCAAGAGGGGGGGGCGGTCCTATAATTCACCCCTCCACTTT. This encodes CATKRGGRSYNSPLHF. Using reference TRBV13 and TRBJ1-6 for the parts outside the CDR3, the full variable domain is AAGVIQSPRHLIKEKRETATLKCYPIPRHDTVYWYQQGPGQDPQFLISFYEKMQSDKGSIPDRFSAQQFSDYHSELNMSSLELGDSALYFCATKRGGRSYNSPLHFGNGTRLTVT.

The rearrangement uses TRBV2 and TRBJ2-7, with a tentative D call TRBD1 (5 bases). CDR1 is SNHLY, CDR2 FYNNEI, per germline. V was pared by 7 bases and J by 0 bases, with 10 bases between. This CDR3 is 13 amino acids long. The CDR3: CASNLQGSYEQYF. The CDR3 bases are TGTGCCAGCAATCTTCAGGGCTCCTACGAGCAGTACTTC.

This chain connects TRBV2 to TRBJ2-1, with 9 bases identical to TRBD2. V was clipped by 7 bases and J by 6 bases; unmatched bases: 7. This CDR3 comprises 14 residues. From germline, CDR1 is SNHLY and CDR2 FYNNEI. This chain's CDR3 is CASNGGRGGNEQFF. CDR3 coding DNA: TGTGCCAGCAACGGAGGGCGGGGGGGCAATGAGCAGTTCTTC.

In this sample, this clone turned up once. This chain uses TRBV11-2 with TRBJ1-1; 7 nucleotides agree with TRBD1. CDR1 and CDR2 from the germline V gene are SGHAT and FQNNGV. V trimming: 4 bases; J trimming: 0 bases; junction bases outside the gene matches: 5. The CDR3 runs to 15 residues. The CDR3 sequence is CASSSQGVLNTEAFF. The CDR3 nucleotides read TGTGCCAGCAGCTCGCAGGGGGTGTTGAACACTGAAGCTTTCTTT.

V gene TRBV9 combines with J gene TRBJ2-5; D gene uncertain. V lost 4 bases to trimming and J lost 5 bases, with 12 bases between them. Germline CDR1 and CDR2: SGDLS and YYNGEE. CDR3 length equals 13 residues. The CDR3 reads CASSHSAGETQYF. In DNA, the CDR3 is TGTGCCAGCAGCCACTCGGCCGGGGAGACCCAGTACTTC.

V gene TRBV4-1 combines with J gene TRBJ2-5, with unresolved D. This CDR3 contains 16 residues. Trimming took 4 bases from V and 3 from J, leaving 18 bases between them. Germline-derived CDR1 and CDR2 are MGHRA and YSYEKL. CDR3 bases: TGCGCCAGCAGCCTCCTACTCATAGACTTAAAAGAGACCCAGTACTTC. Translating it yields CASSLLLIDLKETQYF.

The chain joins TRBV21-1 to TRBJ2-1; the listed D gene, TRBD2, was not tested against the DNA. TRBV21-1 is an annotated pseudogene. The CDR3 has 17 amino acids. CDR3 in DNA: TGTGCCAGCAGCACAGGGACTAGCGGGGGGATATACAATGAGCAGTTCTTC. Protein sequence: CASSTGTSGGIYNEQFF.

The chain couples TRBV10-2 to TRBJ2-3; 9 nucleotides agree with TRBD2. V was pared by 5 bases and J by 6 bases, with 9 bases of the junction left unmatched. Germline loops: CDR1 WSHSY, CDR2 SAAADI. This CDR3 comprises 15 residues. CDR3: CASSRTSAEYDTQYF. The DNA of the CDR3 is TGCGCCAGCAGTCGGACTAGCGCCGAATACGATACGCAGTATTTT.

V is TRBV5-4 and J is TRBJ2-7; 7 bases fit TRBD1. V dropped 2 bases and J dropped 0; count of bases not matched to a gene: 5. The germline CDR1 and CDR2 sequences are SGHNT and YYREEE (reference sequence). The CDR3 extends over 15 amino acids. The CDR3 nucleotides read TGTGCCAGCAGCTTATCCGGACAGGACTCCTACGAGCAGTACTTC. It specifies CASSLSGQDSYEQYF. Based on the CDR3 plus reference TRBV5-4 and TRBJ2-7, the full variable domain is ETGVTQSPTHLIKTRGQQVTLRCSSQSGHNTVSWYQQALGQGPQFIFQYYREEENGRGNFPPRFSGLQFPNYSSELNVNALELDDSALYLCASSLSGQDSYEQYFGPGTRLTVT.

The V call is TRBV30, the J call TRBJ1-2; D unresolved. Germline V gene lookup returns CDR1 GTSNPN and CDR2 SVGIG (reference sequence). The CDR3 sequence is 12 residues long. Trimming took 1 base from V and 8 from J, leaving 11 bases between them. CDR3 nucleotides: TGTGCCTGGAGTGGGCCTACGGGGGGCTACACCTTC. This gives the protein CAWSGPTGGYTF.

The rearrangement joins TRBV5-6 to TRBJ2-3; 10 bases are a match to TRBD1. After removal of 4 bases from V and 3 bases from J, the junction contained 5 bases not matched to a gene. Germline V gives CDR1 SGHDT, CDR2 YYEEEE. The CDR3 consists of 15 residues. CDR3 sequence: CASSAGTGATDTQYF. CDR3 DNA sequence: TGTGCCAGCAGCGCCGGGACAGGGGCGACAGATACGCAGTATTTT. Full variable domain (remainder filled in from reference TRBV5-6 and TRBJ2-3): DAGVTQSPTHLIKTRGQQVTLRCSPKSGHDTVSWYQQALGQGPQFIFQYYEEEERQRGNFPDRFSGHQFPNYSSELNVNALLLGDSALYLCASSAGTGATDTQYFGPGTRLTVL.